The 5 T cell receptor beta chains presented below share a single source sample, sequenced in a study of T-cell reconstitution after alpha-beta-depleted transplantation in children. Construction of the TCRbeta library involved unique molecular identifiers. Via MiXCR, TCRdb re-called the PCR reads, giving one row per CDR3 protein. The data show around 270,000 distinct CDR3 sequences, 10% seen once. Sequencing used PBMCs, obtained before TCRalphabeta/CD19-depleted stem cell transplant. These TCRs come from a boy in the first two years of life with acute myeloid leukemia, due to receive a stem cell transplant.

This clonotype came up many times. The gene calls are TRBV7-2 and TRBJ2-5; the match to TRBD2 covers 11 bases. Germline-derived CDR1 and CDR2 are SGHTA and FQGNSA. After removal of 5 bases from V and 1 base from J, the junction contained 6 bases not matched to a gene. The CDR3 loop spans 16 amino acids. CDR3 sequence reads: CASSPRTSGPQETQYF. Written as DNA, the CDR3 is TGTGCCAGCAGCCCCCGGACTAGCGGGCCCCAAGAGACCCAGTACTTC.

Ten or more counts support this clonotype. The chain joins TRBV4-2 to TRBJ2-7; TRBD2 aligns across 7 bases. The germline gives CDR1 LGHNA, CDR2 YNFKEQ. Unmatched junction bases numbered 7, after V lost 2 bases and J lost 3 bases. This CDR3 spans 15 amino acids. CDR3 in amino acids: CASSQYQGGVYEQYF. CDR3 coding DNA: TGTGCCAGCAGCCAATACCAGGGAGGGGTCTACGAGCAGTACTTC.

This clonotype was found many times. The V call is TRBV29-1, the J call TRBJ2-5; D uncertain. This CDR3 comprises 9 residues. V was cut by 7 bases and J by 5 bases, with 5 bases left in between. Germline loops: CDR1 SQVTM, CDR2 ANQGSEA. The CDR3 loop is CSAGETQYF. The CDR3 DNA reads as TGCAGCGCCGGGGAGACCCAGTACTTC.

V usage is TRBV27 and J usage is TRBJ2-3; TRBD2 agrees at 12 bases. V lost 1 base and J lost 3; bases outside the gene matches: 5. The CDR3 totals 17 residues. The germline gives CDR1 MNHEY, CDR2 SMNVEV (reference sequence). Here the CDR3 reads CASSLFRLAGGTDTQYF. The CDR3 bases are TGTGCCAGCAGTTTATTCCGTCTAGCGGGAGGGACAGATACGCAGTATTTT.

Many counts were recorded for this clonotype. This chain joins TRBV12-3 or TRBV12-4 and TRBJ2-3, with a possible D match to TRBD2 (7 bases). The V and J ends lost 7 bases and 3 bases respectively, with 20 bases between them. The CDR3 runs to 16 residues. Here the CDR3 reads CASTPTPGGLTDTQYF. CDR3 nucleotides: TGTGCCAGCACTCCCACTCCCGGGGGGCTGACAGATACGCAGTATTTT.